Following are 25 T cell receptor beta chains from one sample sequenced in a study of blood T cell repertoires in COVID-19. TCRdb keeps only in-frame clones here, not all; method: immunoSEQ multiplex PCR. The data show almost 400,000 clones, with 88% seen just once and approximately 0.96% held by the top ten. Sequenced material: PBMCs or T cells enriched from blood (not recorded which). All receptors derive from a woman in her 30s with acute COVID-19.

The rearrangement links TRBV10-1 to TRBJ2-1; 12 nucleotides match TRBD2. V was pared by 5 bases and J by 3 bases, with 5 bases of the junction left unmatched. This CDR3 is 16 amino acids long. Germline V lookup: CDR1 WNHNN, CDR2 SYGVQD (reference sequence). This CDR3 reads CASSRTSGAYYNEQFF. CDR3 DNA sequence: TGCGCCAGCAGTAGGACTAGCGGGGCCTACTACAATGAGCAGTTCTTC.

The chain employs TRBV11-2 and TRBJ2-1; TRBD2 matches 7 bases. The CDR3 covers 16 residues. Per the germline V gene, CDR1 is SGHAT and CDR2 is FQNNGV. Germline trimming cut 3 bases from V and 10 bases from J; bases unmatched to any gene: 15. The CDR3 is CASSFLNSGPSGEQFF. The CDR3 DNA follows: TGTGCCAGCAGCTTCCTGAATAGCGGGCCGTCGGGGGAGCAGTTCTTC.

The chain links TRBV14 to TRBJ1-4; 9 bases map to TRBD1. CDR1 and CDR2 from the germline V gene are SGHDN and FVKESK. CDR3 length: 13 amino acids. Trimming at V came to 3 bases and at J to 7 bases, leaving 0 bases not matched to a gene. The DNA for the CDR3 is TGTGCCAGCAGCCAGGACAGGGGTGAAAAACTGTTTTTT. Residues: CASSQDRGEKLFF.

The chain joins TRBV4-1 to TRBJ1-1; D perhaps matches TRBD1 (5 bases). Trimming cost V 1 base and J 4 bases, with 10 bases left between them. The CDR3 runs to 14 residues. Germline CDR1 reads MGHRA; CDR2 reads YSYEKL. The CDR3, as DNA: TGCGCCAGCAGCCAAGTATCCAGGGTCACTGAAGCTTTCTTT. Translating gives CASSQVSRVTEAFF.

This clone was seen a single time. The rearrangement uses TRBV2 and TRBJ1-2; D is undetermined. CDR3 length equals 11 residues. Trimming left V 2 bases short and J 7 bases short, with 5 bases between. Germline loops: CDR1 SNHLY, CDR2 FYNNEI. CDR3 sequence: CASSESRGYTF. The CDR3 nucleotides read TGTGCCAGCAGTGAATCGCGTGGCTACACCTTC.

CDR3 loop: CASSIAQGSSGYGYTF. CDR3 coding DNA: TGTGCCAGTAGTATAGCCCAGGGCAGCTCGGGCTATGGCTACACCTTC. The chain employs TRBV19 and TRBJ1-2; tentative D call: TRBD1 (5 bases). The germline V gene encodes CDR1 LNHDA and CDR2 SQIVND (reference sequence). The CDR3 sequence is 16 residues long. The V gene lost 1 base and the J gene lost 4 bases, with 16 bases spanning the gap.

This chain links TRBV7-3 with TRBJ2-7; possibly TRBD1 for D (5 bases). V was cut by 5 bases and J by 6 bases, with 14 bases left in between. Germline CDR1 SGHTA, CDR2 FQGTGA. There are 13 residues in the CDR3. The CDR3 DNA sequence: TGTGCCAGCAGCATCATAGGGGATGGCGAGCAGTACTTC. As protein: CASSIIGDGEQYF.

The rearrangement joins TRBV2 to TRBJ1-1; TRBD1 is a possible D gene (6 bases). The germline V and J ends were trimmed by 3 bases and 11 bases, with 13 bases remaining between them. The CDR3 runs 12 residues. Per the germline V gene, CDR1 is SNHLY and CDR2 is FYNNEI. CDR3 region: CASSDFWGLAFF. In DNA form, the CDR3 reads TGTGCCAGCAGTGACTTTTGGGGGCTGGCTTTCTTT.

The genes are TRBV2 and TRBJ1-1, with 7 bases that match TRBD1. CDR1 SNHLY and CDR2 FYNNEI come from the germline V gene. Trimming removed 5 bases from V and 1 base from J; junction bases left unmatched: 7. This CDR3 is built from 15 residues. The CDR3 region is CASSSNTGANTEAFF. The CDR3 region has the DNA TGTGCCAGCAGTAGTAATACAGGGGCGAACACTGAAGCTTTCTTT.

The chain combines TRBV19 with TRBJ1-1; 8 bases agree with TRBD1. Per the germline V gene, CDR1 is LNHDA and CDR2 is SQIVND (reference sequence). This CDR3 spans 15 amino acids. V shed 1 base and J 8 bases; nucleotides not matched to a gene: 9. DNA for the CDR3: TGTGCCAGTAGTATAGCAGGGCAGGGGGCAGACGAAGCTTTCTTT. This encodes CASSIAGQGADEAFF.

This chain connects TRBV24-1 to TRBJ1-2; unclear D gene. Germline lookup yields CDR1 KGHDR and CDR2 SFDVKD. The CDR3 extends over 13 amino acids. V was clipped by 4 bases and J by 0 bases, with 5 bases between them. Here the CDR3 DNA reads TGTGCCACCAGTGACGTCTCTAACTATGGCTACACCTTC. Protein product: CATSDVSNYGYTF.

The chain links TRBV4-1 to TRBJ2-3; 7 bases agree with TRBD1. The CDR3 is 13 amino acids. After removal of 2 bases from V and 13 bases from J, the junction contained 9 bases not matched to a gene. CDR1 is MGHRA and CDR2 is YSYEKL in the germline V gene. CDR3 nucleotide sequence: TGCGCCAGCAGCCAATTACCGGGACAGCCGAAGTATTTT. It yields the protein CASSQLPGQPKYF.

This clone has only one observation. The gene calls are TRBV18 and TRBJ2-2, with TRBD1 matching over 8 bases. Looked up from germline, CDR1 is KGHSH and CDR2 is LQKENI. This CDR3 is 15 amino acids long. Germline trimming cut 3 bases from V and 5 bases from J; bases unmatched to any gene: 5. CDR3 region: CASSPYGQGTGELFF. CDR3 coding DNA: TGTGCCAGCTCACCTTACGGACAGGGAACCGGGGAGCTGTTTTTT.

CDR3 in amino acids: CASSSDGGREQFF. The CDR3 DNA follows: TGTGCCAGCAGCTCGGACGGGGGGAGGGAGCAGTTCTTC. The chain couples TRBV7-9 to TRBJ2-1; TRBD2 aligns across 7 bases. This CDR3 has 13 amino acids. The V and J ends lost 4 bases and 10 bases, in that order; junction bases with no gene match: 7. The germline CDR1 and CDR2 sequences are SEHNR and FQNEAQ (reference sequence).

This chain uses TRBV5-8 with TRBJ1-6; 9 nucleotides align to TRBD1. This CDR3 has 17 amino acids. From germline, CDR1 is SGHTS and CDR2 YDEGEE. J gave up 4 bases and V 3 bases, and 8 bases lay outside the gene matches. The CDR3 sequence is CASSSRQGGPYNSPLHF. The CDR3 bases are TGTGCCAGCAGCTCTCGACAGGGGGGACCGTATAATTCACCCCTCCACTTT.

CDR3 amino acids: CASSDPGLAGGIKTDTQYF. DNA of the CDR3: TGTGCCAGCAGTGATCCCGGACTAGCGGGGGGGATCAAAACAGATACGCAGTATTTT. This chain joins TRBV2 and TRBJ2-3; 15 bases align to TRBD2. With 3 bases clipped from V and 3 bases from J, the junction kept 10 bases outside the gene matches. The germline CDR1 and CDR2 sequences are SNHLY and FYNNEI. The CDR3 runs to 19 residues.

This chain uses TRBV7-8 with TRBJ1-4, with 9 nucleotides matching TRBD1. This CDR3 contains 15 residues. Looked up from germline, CDR1 is SGHVS and CDR2 is FQNEAQ. The junction had 13 bases not matched to a gene; V was cut back by 4 bases and J by 13 bases. The CDR3 region has the DNA TGTGCCAGCAGCTCCACGGGACAGGGTACATACAGACTGTTTTTT. Protein product: CASSSTGQGTYRLFF.

This sequence joins TRBV18 and TRBJ1-2; 7 positions agree with TRBD1. The germline CDR1 and CDR2 sequences are KGHSH and LQKENI. After removal of 4 bases from V and 4 bases from J, the junction contained 18 bases not matched to a gene. This CDR3 is built from 18 residues. This CDR3 reads CASSRIGMGQRSIYGYTF. The CDR3 bases are TGTGCCAGCTCACGCATCGGGATGGGACAGAGATCTATCTATGGCTACACCTTC.

V is TRBV7-2 and J is TRBJ2-3; 9 bases are shared with TRBD2. Per germline, CDR1 SGHTA and CDR2 FQGNSA. The V gene end was trimmed by 2 bases and the J gene end by 6 bases; junction bases not matched to a gene: 6. There are 15 residues in the CDR3. The CDR3 spells CASSLRAGGKDTQYF. The CDR3 DNA reads TGTGCCAGCAGCTTAAGGGCGGGGGGGAAGGATACGCAGTATTTT.

V usage is TRBV9 and J usage is TRBJ2-5, with a possible D match to TRBD2 (5 bases). CDR3 size: 15 residues. Germline-derived CDR1 and CDR2 are SGDLS and YYNGEE. Trimming cost V 0 bases and J 4 bases, with 13 bases left between them. CDR3 residues: CASSVGRGWGETQYF. The CDR3 DNA reads as TGTGCCAGCAGCGTAGGGCGAGGGTGGGGAGAGACCCAGTACTTC.

V gene TRBV28 combines with J gene TRBJ2-2, with 9 bases that match TRBD2. Germline CDR1 MDHEN, CDR2 SYDVKM. The CDR3 has 16 amino acids. V gave up 6 bases and J gave up 4 bases; unmatched junction bases: 9. The CDR3: CASRTSRGGLTGELFF. The CDR3 region has the DNA TGTGCCAGCAGGACGTCGCGGGGGGGACTCACCGGGGAGCTGTTTTTT.

The chain joins TRBV5-1 to TRBJ2-7; maybe TRBD1 (6 bases). V was shortened by 0 bases and J by 1 base, with 8 bases between the two germline ends. CDR3 length equals 14 residues. Germline CDR1 and CDR2: SGHRS and YFSETQ. In DNA, the CDR3 is TGCGCCAGCAGCTTGGCGACAGGTTCCTACGAGCAGTACTTC. Its protein product is CASSLATGSYEQYF.

The V call is TRBV7-3, the J call TRBJ2-1, with 10 bases identical to TRBD2. There are 15 residues in the CDR3. V lost 2 bases to trimming and J lost 8 bases; unmatched junction nucleotides: 6. Looked up from germline, CDR1 is SGHTA and CDR2 is FQGTGA. The CDR3 nucleotides are TGTGCCAGCAGCTTACGGCTAGCGGGAGTTGATGAGCAGTTCTTC. Translated: CASSLRLAGVDEQFF.

This sequence joins TRBV11-2 and TRBJ1-6, with TRBD1 matching over 8 bases. Germline V gene data show CDR1 as SGHAT and CDR2 as FQNNGV. V trimming: 5 bases; J trimming: 2 bases; junction bases outside the gene matches: 8. The CDR3 sequence is 17 residues long. The CDR3 loop is CASSLWTGFTYNSPLHF. The CDR3 nucleotides are TGTGCCAGCAGCCTGTGGACAGGGTTCACCTATAATTCACCCCTCCACTTT.

This sequence joins TRBV30 and TRBJ1-6; 8 bases match TRBD1. This CDR3 is 14 amino acids long. Germline V gene data show CDR1 as GTSNPN and CDR2 as SVGIG (reference sequence). The V and J ends lost 4 bases and 9 bases, in that order; junction bases with no gene match: 8. CDR3 loop: CAWMADRGVSPLHF. CDR3 sequence (DNA): TGTGCCTGGATGGCAGACAGGGGAGTTTCACCCCTCCACTTT.